This T cell receptor beta chain emerged from a study of cytomegalovirus exposure and HLA in healthy donors. The CDR3 is 14 residues long. Trimming removed 1 base at V and 2 bases at J, with 10 bases between. The germline V gene has CDR1 SGHNT and CDR2 YYREEE (reference sequence). Study conclusions and caveats: Common viral pathogens were later found to be apparently linked to several of the most significant clusters. TCR beta sequences reportedly predicted most subjects' HLA-A and HLA-B alleles accurately.

Among the donors, all were healthy bone marrow donors. With regard to this clone: What it recognizes is unknown.

The PCR was carried out with 60 Vbeta primers and 13 Jbeta primers. Data came from immunoSEQ multiplex PCR; TCRdb stores just in-frame clones and leaves some out. This sample's table reports roughly 220,000 clones. The TCR sequence derives from a girl between 2 and 10 years old in good health and CMV-seropositive. This rearrangement joins TRBV5-4 to TRBJ2-7; possible D gene TRBD2, 6 bases. Input material: PBMCs. CDR3 DNA: TGTGCCAGCAGCTTGACGGGAGTGGCCTACGAGCAGTACTTC. Translating it yields CASSLTGVAYEQYF.